What follows describes a single TCR beta chain. This sample stems from a study of blood T cell repertoires in COVID-19. The CDR3 is made up of 13 amino acids. CDR1 and CDR2 (germline): LGHDT, YNNKEL (reference sequence). V was clipped by 5 bases and J by 1 base, with 8 bases between them. TCRdb's table, derived via immunoSEQ multiplex PCR, lists solely in-frame clones and lacks some. The data contain some 58,000 clones, around 90% of them singletons. The TCR sequence derives from a human donor in a cohort sampled during active COVID-19. This chain connects TRBV3-1 (or the pseudogene TRBV3-2) to TRBJ1-1; no clear D. Sequencing was carried out using peripheral blood. The DNA of the CDR3 is TGTGCCAGCAGCACTAGACGGAACACTGAAGCTTTCTTT. Encoded protein: CASSTRRNTEAFF.